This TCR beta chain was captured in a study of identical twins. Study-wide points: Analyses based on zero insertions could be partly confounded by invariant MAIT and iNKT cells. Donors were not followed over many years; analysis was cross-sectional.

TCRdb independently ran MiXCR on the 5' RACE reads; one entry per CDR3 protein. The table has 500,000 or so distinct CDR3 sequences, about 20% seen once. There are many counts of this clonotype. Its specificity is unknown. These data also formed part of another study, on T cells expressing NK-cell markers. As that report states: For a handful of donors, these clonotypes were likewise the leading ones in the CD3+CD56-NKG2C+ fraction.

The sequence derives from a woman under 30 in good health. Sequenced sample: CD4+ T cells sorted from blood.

CDR3 sequence: CASSFDSLRAYEQYF. The CDR3 nucleotides read TGTGCCAGCAGTTTCGATAGTTTGAGGGCCTACGAGCAGTACTTC. V and J are TRBV12-3 or TRBV12-4 and TRBJ2-7; TRBD2 might be the D (5 bases). This CDR3 region has 15 residues. The V end was cut by 3 bases, the J end by 2 bases, with 14 bases between.